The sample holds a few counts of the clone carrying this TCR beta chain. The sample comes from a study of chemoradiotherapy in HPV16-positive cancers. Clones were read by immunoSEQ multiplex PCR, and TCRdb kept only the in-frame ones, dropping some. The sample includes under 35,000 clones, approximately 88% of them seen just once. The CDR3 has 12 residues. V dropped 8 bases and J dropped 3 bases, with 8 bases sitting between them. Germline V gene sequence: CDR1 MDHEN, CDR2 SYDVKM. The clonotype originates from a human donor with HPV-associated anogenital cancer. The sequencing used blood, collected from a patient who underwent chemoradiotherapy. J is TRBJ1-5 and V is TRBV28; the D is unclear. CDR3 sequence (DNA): TGTGCCAGCCAAGGCCCCAATCAGCCCCAGCATTTT. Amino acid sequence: CASQGPNQPQHF.